The 19 T cell receptor beta chains in this list originate from one sample, sequenced in a study of blood T cell repertoires in COVID-19. Only in-frame clones appear in the TCRdb table, and some are missing; sequencing was by immunoSEQ multiplex PCR. The data show around 220,000 clones, about 88% seen once. Sequencing was performed on peripheral blood. The receptor set was obtained from a woman between 35 and 50 years old who had recovered from COVID-19.

This clone was seen a single time. The rearrangement joins TRBV2 to TRBJ2-1, with 8 nucleotides matching TRBD1. The trim removed 5 bases at V and 2 bases at J, leaving 5 bases unmatched. The CDR3 consists of 15 residues. CDR1 and CDR2 from the germline V gene are SNHLY and FYNNEI. For the CDR3, the DNA is TGTGCCAGCAGTATGGACAGGGCAGCCTACAATGAGCAGTTCTTC. This sequence encodes CASSMDRAAYNEQFF. The whole variable domain, remainder taken from reference TRBV2 and TRBJ2-1, is EPEVTQTPSHQVTQMGQEVILRCVPISNHLYFYWYRQILGQKVEFLVSFYNNEISEKSEIFDDQFSVERPDGSNFTLKIRSTKLEDSAMYFCASSMDRAAYNEQFFGPGTRLTVL.

The sample holds a few counts of this clone. The gene calls are TRBV6-5 and TRBJ1-2; D not resolved. Deletions cut 2 bases from V and 1 base from J, with 8 bases between. The CDR3 consists of 14 residues. CDR1 MNHEY and CDR2 SVGAGI come from the germline V gene. CDR3 loop: CASSYGGVNYGYTF. The CDR3 bases are TGTGCCAGCAGTTACGGAGGCGTTAACTATGGCTACACCTTC.

This chain connects TRBV10-3 to TRBJ1-1, with D unclear. The CDR3 totals 11 residues. With 10 bases removed from V and 1 base from J, the gap between germline ends came to 7 bases. Looked up from germline, CDR1 is ENHRY and CDR2 is SYGVKD. DNA of the CDR3: TGTGCCACCGCACAGAACACTGAAGCTTTCTTT. This encodes CATAQNTEAFF.

This clone has only a few counts. This chain connects TRBV11-3 to TRBJ2-3; possible D gene TRBD2, 6 bases. Germline assignment: CDR1 SGHNT and CDR2 YENEEA. The CDR3 runs to 13 residues. Trimming cost V 5 bases and J 4 bases, with 10 bases left between them. The CDR3 loop reads CASSGGFADTQYF. The CDR3 nucleotides read TGTGCCAGCAGCGGGGGGTTCGCAGATACGCAGTATTTT.

V usage is TRBV7-2 and J usage is TRBJ2-2; 10 nucleotides line up with TRBD1. Looked up from germline, CDR1 is SGHTA and CDR2 is FQGNSA. With 5 bases clipped from V and 6 bases from J, the junction kept 9 bases outside the gene matches. The CDR3 extends over 16 amino acids. In DNA form, the CDR3 reads TGTGCCAGCAGCCCCCGACAGGGGGCAGGGTCCGGGGAGCTGTTTTTT. This gives the protein CASSPRQGAGSGELFF.

The genes are TRBV19 and TRBJ2-5; 11 bases match TRBD1. The CDR3 consists of 16 residues. Per the germline V gene, CDR1 is LNHDA and CDR2 is SQIVND (reference sequence). Trimming removed 0 bases from V and 4 bases from J; junction bases left unmatched: 4. DNA of the CDR3: TGTGCCAGTAGTATAGAGGGGACAGGGGGATCAGAGACCCAGTACTTC. Protein: CASSIEGTGGSETQYF.

The V call is TRBV2, the J call TRBJ1-2, with 11 bases matching TRBD1. Germline lookup yields CDR1 SNHLY and CDR2 FYNNEI. This CDR3 has 14 residues. J was trimmed by 3 bases and V by 9 bases; bases with no gene match: 6. CDR3 in amino acids: CARGGTGGDYGYTF. Here the CDR3 DNA reads TGTGCCAGAGGGGGGACAGGGGGTGACTATGGCTACACCTTC.

The V call is TRBV5-1, the J call TRBJ2-5; perhaps TRBD1 as D (5 bases). Germline-derived CDR1 and CDR2 are SGHRS and YFSETQ. The CDR3 is 14 amino acids. V gave up 0 bases and J gave up 0 bases, with 6 bases separating them. The CDR3 is CASSLGTYQETQYF. CDR3 DNA: TGCGCCAGCAGCTTGGGGACATACCAAGAGACCCAGTACTTC.

The chain carries TRBV6-6 and TRBJ2-2; 10 positions match TRBD1. After removal of 5 bases from V and 3 bases from J, the junction contained 6 bases not matched to a gene. The CDR3 spans 16 residues. Germline V lookup: CDR1 MNHNY, CDR2 SVGAGI (reference sequence). CDR3 nucleotides: TGTGCCAGCAGTCGAGCCGGGACAGGGGACACCGGGGAGCTGTTTTTT. Translation gives CASSRAGTGDTGELFF.

The chain couples TRBV10-3 to TRBJ2-1; 10 bases map to TRBD2. There are 15 residues in the CDR3. Unmatched junction bases numbered 8, after V lost 8 bases and J lost 4 bases. Germline V gene data show CDR1 as ENHRY and CDR2 as SYGVKD. Here the CDR3 DNA reads TGTGCCATCGGCCGGACTAGCGGAGTGTACAATGAGCAGTTCTTC. It yields the protein CAIGRTSGVYNEQFF.

The chain links TRBV10-3 to TRBJ2-3; TRBD2 aligns across 10 bases. The CDR3 is 13 residues long. V was clipped by 8 bases and J by 3 bases; unmatched bases: 2. Germline V lookup: CDR1 ENHRY, CDR2 SYGVKD. The CDR3 DNA reads TGTGCCATCGCTAGCGGGGGTACAGATACGCAGTATTTT. Amino acids: CAIASGGTDTQYF.

The chain combines TRBV6-2 or TRBV6-3 with TRBJ1-1; D may be TRBD1 (6 bases). The V end lost 2 bases, the J end lost 1 base, and 11 bases lay between the germline ends. In germline, CDR1 is MNHEY, CDR2 SVGEGT. This CDR3 has 15 amino acids. The chain's CDR3 is CASSYHDRPNTEAFF. Here the CDR3 DNA reads TGTGCCAGCAGTTACCACGACAGGCCGAACACTGAAGCTTTCTTT.

The rearrangement links TRBV14 to TRBJ2-3; a weak D match, TRBD1 (6 bases). Trimming removed 4 bases at V and 2 bases at J, with 16 bases between. Germline CDR1 is SGHDN and CDR2 is FVKESK. CDR3 length: 16 residues. The CDR3: CASSPSGAGATDTQYF. The CDR3 DNA reads TGTGCCAGCAGCCCCTCAGGGGCAGGGGCCACAGATACGCAGTATTTT.

The rearrangement links TRBV29-1 to TRBJ2-3; 10 nucleotides match TRBD2. The germline gives CDR1 SQVTM, CDR2 ANQGSEA. The CDR3 length is 15 residues. V lost 4 bases and J lost 1; bases outside the gene matches: 5. CDR3 DNA: TGCAGCGTTGGGCTAGCGGGGGCCCGCACAGATACGCAGTATTTT. Translated: CSVGLAGARTDTQYF.

This clone was seen a few times. The V gene is TRBV5-4, the J gene TRBJ2-1; 11 positions match TRBD2. J gave up 7 bases and V 1 base, and 4 bases lay outside the gene matches. CDR1 is SGHNT, CDR2 YYREEE, per germline (reference sequence). The CDR3 totals 15 residues. The CDR3 DNA follows: TGTGCCAGCAGCTTGCGTAGCGGGAGGGTTAATGAGCAGTTCTTC. As protein: CASSLRSGRVNEQFF.

This chain uses TRBV15 with TRBJ1-3, with TRBD1 identical over 10 bases. Germline values: CDR1 LNHNV, CDR2 YYDKDF (reference sequence). J gave up 4 bases and V 1 base, and 7 bases lay outside the gene matches. The CDR3 has 17 residues. The CDR3 DNA sequence: TGTGCCACCAGCAGAGCCGGGACAGGGGTACCGGGAAACACCATATATTTT. This sequence encodes CATSRAGTGVPGNTIYF.

The chain uses TRBV6-6 and TRBJ2-7; tentatively, D is TRBD2 (5 bases). This CDR3 is built from 15 residues. V gave up 2 bases and J gave up 3 bases, with 14 bases separating them. Germline-derived CDR1 and CDR2 are MNHNY and SVGAGI (reference sequence). The CDR3 DNA sequence: TGTGCCAGCAGTTACGAGGGTACCCTGAGCTACGAGCAGTACTTC. This encodes CASSYEGTLSYEQYF.

CDR3 nucleotide sequence: TGTGCCAGCAGCTTAGGAGGGATTTCTGAAGCTTTCTTT. Encoded protein: CASSLGGISEAFF. The J gene is TRBJ1-1, the V gene TRBV5-6; D ambiguous. The CDR3 is 13 amino acids. From germline, CDR1 is SGHDT and CDR2 YYEEEE. V was shortened by 2 bases and J by 6 bases, with 11 bases between the two germline ends.

There are a few counts of this clone. CDR3 coding DNA: TGCGCCAGCAGCTTGGATGGCGGCGGCTATGGCTACACCTTC. It specifies CASSLDGGGYGYTF. The V gene is TRBV5-1, the J gene TRBJ1-2, with D uncertain. This CDR3 has 14 residues. CDR1 is SGHRS, CDR2 YFSETQ, per germline. V shed 0 bases and J shed 4 bases, with 10 bases lying between them.